This is a list of T cell receptor beta chains from one sample in a study of T cell repertoires in cytomegalovirus infection. From the reads, TCRdb called clonotypes with MiXCR, one entry per CDR3 protein. The sample lists roughly 54,000 distinct CDR3 sequences; roughly 32% were seen once. Their cognate antigens are unknown. The sample comprised PBMCs, sequenced either directly or after in vitro stimulation (not recorded which). All receptors derive from a human donor in good health (CMV status not recorded). Some clones in this sample may be carry-over from other donors' samples. The conserved cysteine and the conserved F or W are not part of the CDR3 here. Each record gives: clone size, J gene, D gene, V gene, CDR3 protein. D genes are given only for firm matches. The listing skips clone size in some rows; elsewhere it reads once, few, many or a size class.

size: .; J: TRBJ1-1; D: .; V: TRBV12-3/TRBV12-4; CDR3: ASSLRVNTEAF
size: .; J: TRBJ1-4; D: .; V: TRBV6-5; CDR3: ASSHSGDSTNEKLF
size: .; J: TRBJ2-7; D: .; V: TRBV6-5; CDR3: ASSYGWQGPNFQQY
size: .; J: TRBJ2-2; D: .; V: TRBV7-2; CDR3: ASSLGWVADTGELF
size: .; J: TRBJ2-7; D: TRBD2; V: TRBV18; CDR3: ASSPPRREGFSSYEQY
size: many; J: TRBJ2-1; D: .; V: TRBV7-2; CDR3: ASSLVMGGYNEQF
size: .; J: TRBJ1-5; D: TRBD1; V: TRBV6-6; CDR3: ASSYILRGNNQPQH
size: .; J: TRBJ1-1; D: .; V: TRBV20-1; CDR3: SAKHRAEAF
size: many; J: TRBJ2-1; D: .; V: TRBV6-1; CDR3: ATHWGRPTEQF
size: few; J: TRBJ2-7; D: .; V: TRBV6-6; CDR3: ASSYPTSTPHVGQY
size: few; J: TRBJ1-1; D: .; V: TRBV7-2; CDR3: ASSKRQVTNTEAF
size: few; J: TRBJ1-1; D: .; V: TRBV10-3; CDR3: AISERGDSDTEAF
size: .; J: TRBJ2-7; D: TRBD1; V: TRBV29-1; CDR3: SVSRGTGSIYEQY
size: once; J: TRBJ2-7; D: TRBD2; V: TRBV6-5; CDR3: ASRNGAGGAY
size: .; J: TRBJ2-3; D: TRBD1; V: TRBV2; CDR3: ASSEADRGTDTQY
size: few; J: TRBJ2-3; D: .; V: TRBV7-6; CDR3: ASSPAPGFFGTDTQY
size: .; J: TRBJ2-7; D: .; V: TRBV28; CDR3: ASSSMGSRDGYEQY
size: .; J: TRBJ2-1; D: TRBD2; V: TRBV2; CDR3: ASSESSGSYNEQF
size: .; J: TRBJ2-5; D: .; V: TRBV20-1; CDR3: SARGGRLPETQY
size: .; J: TRBJ2-3; D: TRBD2; V: TRBV11-2; CDR3: ASSLSGGSLGTDTQY
size: .; J: TRBJ2-5; D: TRBD2; V: TRBV4-3; CDR3: ASSRRTSGRAGDGETQY
size: .; J: TRBJ2-7; D: .; V: TRBV7-9; CDR3: ASSLDGGSSYEQY